The 20 T cell receptor beta chains below were found in one sample sequenced in a study of STAT5B mutations in CD4+ large granular lymphocyte leukemia. The repertoire was sequenced with immunoSEQ multiplex PCR; TCRdb's copy has only in-frame clones and lacks some. The sample yields about 33,000 clones, roughly four fifths seen once. The sequenced sample was CD4+ T cells from blood buffy coats. The receptors originated from a human donor in good health.

The chain uses TRBV7-8 and TRBJ1-3; D is unclear. The V gene's germline CDR1 is SGHVS and CDR2 FQNEAQ. CDR3 length: 16 amino acids. The V end was cut by 1 base, the J end by 0 bases, with 10 bases between. DNA of the CDR3: TGTGCCAGCAGCTTAGGTGCCTATTACTCTGGAAACACCATATATTTT. Translation gives CASSLGAYYSGNTIYF.

The rearrangement joins TRBV30 to TRBJ2-1; no reliable D call. Germline CDR1 is GTSNPN and CDR2 is SVGIG (reference sequence). The CDR3 is made up of 11 amino acids. Trimming removed 3 bases from V and 7 bases from J, with 7 bases in between. CDR3 nucleotides: TGTGCCTGGAGCCGTGAGAATGAGCAGTTCTTC. Translation gives CAWSRENEQFF.

The V call is TRBV4-3, the J call TRBJ2-1, with D perhaps being TRBD1 or TRBD2 (5 bases each). The V gene's germline CDR1 is LGHNA and CDR2 YSLEER. V lost 0 bases and J lost 9, with 15 bases in between. This CDR3 is 15 amino acids long. CDR3 DNA: TGCGCCAGCAGCCAAGAACCGGGGCTAGCTGGTGAGCAGTTCTTC. Residues: CASSQEPGLAGEQFF.

The rearrangement joins TRBV27 to TRBJ2-7, with D hard to call. Germline V gives CDR1 MNHEY, CDR2 SMNVEV (reference sequence). The CDR3 spans 14 residues. Trimming cost V 2 bases and J 6 bases, with 14 bases left between them. CDR3: CASSLNLGLGEQYF. CDR3 in DNA: TGTGCCAGCAGTTTAAATCTAGGTTTGGGCGAGCAGTACTTC.

The CDR3 region is CASSSPRGYTGELFF. Here the CDR3 DNA reads TGTGCCAGCAGCTCGCCCCGGGGGTACACCGGGGAGCTGTTTTTT. This sequence joins TRBV11-2 and TRBJ2-2; possibly TRBD2 for D (6 bases). The V and J ends lost 4 bases and 3 bases respectively, with 12 bases between them. CDR3 length: 15 amino acids. The germline CDR1 and CDR2 sequences are SGHAT and FQNNGV.

The chain couples TRBV6-5 to TRBJ1-2; D is possibly TRBD1 (5 bases). Deletions cut 2 bases from V and 4 bases from J, with 14 bases between. Germline assignment: CDR1 MNHEY and CDR2 SVGAGI. CDR3 size: 15 residues. CDR3 bases: TGTGCCAGCAGTTACCCCCACAGGCGTGGCTATGGCTACACCTTC. Translated, it gives CASSYPHRRGYGYTF.

J is TRBJ1-6 and V is TRBV7-3, with D tentatively TRBD1 (5 bases). Trimming stripped 5 bases from V and 9 bases from J, with 20 bases between. Germline lookup yields CDR1 SGHTA and CDR2 FQGTGA. The CDR3 totals 16 residues. The CDR3: CASSLGPRGKSSPLHF. CDR3 sequence (DNA): TGTGCCAGCAGCCTGGGACCCCGAGGAAAAAGTTCACCCCTCCACTTT.

The chain recombines TRBV6-1 with TRBJ2-5; 12 positions match TRBD2. Germline CDR1 is MNHNS and CDR2 is SASEGT. Trimming removed 2 bases from V and 5 bases from J; junction bases left unmatched: 9. The CDR3 length is 17 residues. The CDR3: CASSEFLTSGSAETQYF. The CDR3 DNA is TGTGCCAGCAGTGAATTCCTGACTAGCGGGAGTGCGGAGACCCAGTACTTC.

The sample holds a few counts of this clone. This sequence joins TRBV2 and TRBJ2-7; D not resolved. The CDR3 is made up of 14 amino acids. The V gene lost 6 bases and the J gene lost 0 bases, with 12 bases spanning the gap. CDR1 and CDR2 (germline): SNHLY, FYNNEI. The CDR3 nucleotides are TGTGCCAGCAGGGGGTGGGGAAACTCCTACGAGCAGTACTTC. Translating it yields CASRGWGNSYEQYF. The full variable domain, its missing parts supplied by reference TRBV2 and TRBJ2-7, is EPEVTQTPSHQVTQMGQEVILRCVPISNHLYFYWYRQILGQKVEFLVSFYNNEISEKSEIFDDQFSVERPDGSNFTLKIRSTKLEDSAMYFCASRGWGNSYEQYFGPGTRLTVT.

The rearrangement joins TRBV23-1 to TRBJ2-4, with TRBD2 identical over 7 bases. TRBV23-1 is an ORF, and what it does is uncertain. The CDR3 has 17 amino acids. V lost 0 bases to trimming and J lost 5 bases; unmatched junction nucleotides: 10. The DNA of the CDR3 is TGCGCCAGCAGTCAATCTGGGGAGGGCCCGTCTGAAAACATTCAGTACTTC. It encodes CASSQSGEGPSENIQYF.

This clone occurred once. The CDR3 sequence: CASSRTGTSGPEQFF. CDR3 bases: TGTGCCAGTAGTAGAACCGGGACTAGCGGGCCTGAGCAGTTCTTC. This rearrangement joins TRBV19 to TRBJ2-1, with 12 bases identical to TRBD2. The CDR3 extends over 15 amino acids. Germline V lookup: CDR1 LNHDA, CDR2 SQIVND (reference sequence). The V gene end was trimmed by 4 bases and the J gene end by 9 bases; junction bases not matched to a gene: 7.

This clone has only a few counts. V gene TRBV28 combines with J gene TRBJ2-2; 9 nucleotides match TRBD1. CDR1 and CDR2 from the germline V gene are MDHEN and SYDVKM. The CDR3 length is 19 residues. V was clipped by 3 bases and J by 4 bases; unmatched bases: 15. The CDR3 sequence is CASSFEGQGWVGSTGELFF. For the CDR3, the DNA is TGTGCCAGCAGTTTTGAGGGACAGGGTTGGGTCGGGAGCACCGGGGAGCTGTTTTTT. Full variable domain (rest looked up from reference TRBV28 and TRBJ2-2): DVKVTQSSRYLVKRTGEKVFLECVQDMDHENMFWYRQDPGLGLRLIYFSYDVKMKEKGDIPEGYSVSREKKERFSLILESASTNQTSMYLCASSFEGQGWVGSTGELFFGEGSRLTVL.

This rearrangement joins TRBV14 to TRBJ1-3; a possible D gene is TRBD1 (5 bases). In germline, CDR1 is SGHDN, CDR2 FVKESK. Between the trimmed V and J ends, which lost 1 base and 7 bases, there was a span of 11 bases. The CDR3 extends over 14 amino acids. In DNA, the CDR3 is TGTGCCAGCAGCCAAGGGGGCTGGGCCAACACCATATATTTT. Amino acid sequence: CASSQGGWANTIYF.

This chain uses TRBV7-2 with TRBJ2-1; 12 bases are a match to TRBD2. Germline V gene data show CDR1 as SGHTA and CDR2 as FQGNSA. With V trimmed by 5 bases and J by 8 bases, 13 bases remained unmatched. The CDR3 is made up of 17 amino acids. CDR3 sequence: CASSPGLAGKYTYEQFF. Written as DNA, the CDR3 is TGTGCCAGCAGCCCCGGACTAGCGGGAAAATACACGTATGAGCAGTTCTTC.

This clone turned up a few times. The rearrangement joins TRBV28 to TRBJ1-5; D unclear. The CDR3 runs 12 residues. Germline V gene lookup returns CDR1 MDHEN and CDR2 SYDVKM. Deletions cut 6 bases from V and 7 bases from J, with 10 bases between. CDR3 region: CASSFSEQPQHF. In nucleotides, the CDR3 is TGTGCCAGCAGCTTCTCCGAGCAGCCCCAGCATTTT.

The CDR3 loop reads CASHKQGAGTEAFF. As DNA, the CDR3 is TGTGCCAGTCATAAACAGGGGGCTGGGACTGAAGCTTTCTTT. The V and J genes are TRBV19 and TRBJ1-1; TRBD1 matches at 9 bases. Per the germline V gene, CDR1 is LNHDA and CDR2 is SQIVND (reference sequence). The CDR3 is 14 amino acids. Trimming at V came to 8 bases and at J to 5 bases, leaving 9 bases not matched to a gene. The full variable domain, in which reference TRBV19 and TRBJ1-1 provide the parts outside the CDR3, is DGGITQSPKYLFRKEGQNVTLSCEQNLNHDAMYWYRQDPGQGLRLIYYSQIVNDFQKGDIAEGYSVSREKKESFPLTVTSAQKNPTAFYLCASHKQGAGTEAFFGQGTRLTVV.

The chain employs TRBV4-3 and TRBJ2-2, with D tentatively TRBD2 (6 bases). This CDR3 spans 16 amino acids. V was clipped by 3 bases and J by 6 bases, with 17 bases between them. The V gene's germline CDR1 is LGHNA and CDR2 YSLEER. CDR3 residues: CASSQAQWEVAGELFF. The CDR3 nucleotides read TGCGCCAGCAGCCAGGCACAGTGGGAGGTCGCCGGGGAGCTGTTTTTT.

The genes are TRBV5-1 and TRBJ2-2; D gene uncertain. The CDR3 totals 13 residues. Germline CDR1 is SGHRS and CDR2 is YFSETQ. Trimming removed 2 bases at V and 3 bases at J, with 5 bases between. The CDR3 nucleotides read TGCGCCAGCAGCTTTAAGGACACCGGGGAGCTGTTTTTT. Encoded protein: CASSFKDTGELFF.

The chain carries TRBV14 and TRBJ1-2; unclear D gene. The CDR3 covers 13 residues. V lost 0 bases and J lost 0, with 2 bases in between. Germline V gene sequence: CDR1 SGHDN, CDR2 FVKESK. The CDR3 loop reads CASSQETNYGYTF. The CDR3 DNA is TGTGCCAGCAGCCAAGAGACTAACTATGGCTACACCTTC.

The chain recombines TRBV10-1 with TRBJ1-1, with TRBD1 matching 11 bases. V lost 2 bases to trimming and J lost 3 bases; unmatched junction nucleotides: 5. Per the germline V gene, CDR1 is WNHNN and CDR2 is SYGVQD (reference sequence). CDR3 size: 16 residues. The CDR3 bases are TGCGCCAGCAGTGAGGGAGGGACAGGGGGTGACACTGAAGCTTTCTTT. Residues: CASSEGGTGGDTEAFF.